The T cell receptor beta chain described here comes from a study of naive and memory T cell subsets. CDR3 length: 14 amino acids. CDR1 is MDHEN and CDR2 is SYDVKM in the germline V gene. This clonotype was seen once. The germline gene is not matched at one end of the junction; a read error may be the cause. The beta constant-region primer was an equimolar mix of two oligonucleotides covering TRBC1 and TRBC2. The ligated cDNA underwent four PCR rounds using SP2 and nested alpha and beta constant-region primers. Each CDR3 protein gets one entry after TCRdb re-called the UMI-ligation and nested PCR reads with MiXCR. Of around 110,000 distinct CDR3 sequences detected, roughly 36% appear once; the ten largest clones hold roughly 0.86%.

The gene calls are TRBV28 and TRBJ1-6; TRBD1 might be the D (6 bases). This clonotype originated in a human donor in good health. Source material: central memory CD4+ T cells from blood. DNA of the CDR3: TGTGCCAGCAGTTTAAGGCAGGGGACTTCACCCCTCCAATTT. It is translated as CASSLRQGTSPLQF.